This is a list of T cell receptor beta chains from one sample in a study of cytomegalovirus exposure and HLA in healthy donors. Some clones are missing from TCRdb's copy, which holds only in-frame ones; the method was immunoSEQ multiplex PCR. The sample consists of roughly 160,000 clones, around 90% of them appearing once. What was sequenced was PBMCs. The receptors derive from a woman in her twenties or thirties in good health and CMV-seronegative. CDR3s leave out the opening cysteine and the closing phenylalanine or tryptophan. The order of the fields is D gene, CDR3 length, J gene, V gene, CDR3 protein. The D gene is left open where the match is weak.

.,13,TRBJ1-5,TRBV30,AWSGGTPGNQPQH
.,13,TRBJ1-1,TRBV2,ASSGAGDGNTEAF
.,15,TRBJ1-4,TRBV21-1,ASSPHNFDRVDEKLF
.,13,TRBJ2-4,TRBV7-2,ASSFRGAAKNIQY
.,11,TRBJ1-6,TRBV29-1,SVLPGPNSPLH
.,11,TRBJ2-5,TRBV6-1,ASSIEGQETQY
.,12,TRBJ2-2,TRBV25-1,ASSVLLNTGELF
TRBD1,15,TRBJ1-3,TRBV6-4,ASSPRDRNSSGNTIY
.,12,TRBJ2-5,TRBV9,ASSFRVSGETQY
.,9,TRBJ1-4,TRBV7-2,ASSSTEKLF
.,13,TRBJ1-6,TRBV9,ASSPKVQGHSPLH